The clone carrying this TCR beta chain showed up just a few times. The data are from a study of preoperative IRX-2 immunotherapy in early breast cancer. The germline V gene encodes CDR1 SGHRS and CDR2 YFSETQ. V was clipped by 2 bases and J by 6 bases, with 14 bases between them. The CDR3 loop spans 15 amino acids. Indicated treatment: preoperative locoregional IRX-2 cytokine immunotherapy. Preoperative locoregional IRX-2 cytokine immunotherapy was tested in the phase Ib source study. TCRdb's copy holds only in-frame clones and misses some; the assay was immunoSEQ multiplex PCR. This table has roughly 26,000 clones, approximately 78% appearing once.

The sample consisted of lymph node tissue, taken after IRX-2 immunotherapy. The chain combines TRBV5-1 with TRBJ2-2; maybe TRBD2 (5 bases). The sequence came from a human donor with breast cancer. CDR3 residues: CASSFGPGGAGELFF. In DNA form, the CDR3 reads TGCGCCAGCAGCTTCGGGCCCGGAGGAGCCGGGGAGCTGTTTTTT.